The source of this T cell receptor (beta chain) is a study of T cell repertoires in cytomegalovirus infection (dated by TCRdb to between 2017 and 2020). As for the study more broadly: Donor HLA type was relevant to the analysis, because carriage of CMV infection together with the matching HLA type was indicated by public TCR beta signatures.

Via the germline V gene, CDR1 is SGHTA and CDR2 FQGNSA. CDR3 length: 14 amino acids, cysteine to phenylalanine. The retained sequence is limited to the CDR3, 42 bases, with the frame set at the first base. V was cut back by 4 bases and J by 1 base, leaving a gap of 11 bases between them. Overall results and qualifications from the work: The ex vivo response was dominated by HLA-C-restricted CMV-specific TCR beta clonotypes, which also provided the single most frequent clonotype in two of eight donors. In both this cohort and an independent cohort of a few hundred donors, the cumulative frequency of public TCR beta family members distinguished carriers of CMV infection plus the relevant HLA type.

There are many counts of this clonotype. No cognate antigen has been identified for it. The sample holds no much larger clone one base away, and base qualities are not on file. The instrument was an Illumina HiSeq 1500. The public reads were reprocessed in TCRdb via fastp at Q25 and MiXCR, keeping in-frame beta chains. Every entry covers one CDR3 protein and lists the most common genes and DNA from its rows. The sample data list around 270,000 distinct CDR3 sequences, and approximately 9.1% of these were observed just once. The ten largest clones take up approximately 15% of the sample. The sequenced sample was PBMCs. The clonotype comes from a human donor in good health (CMV status not recorded). Some clones in this sample may be carry-over from other donors' samples. This sequence uses TRBV7-2 and TRBJ2-7; the D segment could be TRBD2, given 6 matching bases. The CDR3 reads CASSWGRSSYEQYF. The DNA sequence reads TGTGCCAGCAGCTGGGGGAGGAGTTCCTACGAGCAGTACTTC.